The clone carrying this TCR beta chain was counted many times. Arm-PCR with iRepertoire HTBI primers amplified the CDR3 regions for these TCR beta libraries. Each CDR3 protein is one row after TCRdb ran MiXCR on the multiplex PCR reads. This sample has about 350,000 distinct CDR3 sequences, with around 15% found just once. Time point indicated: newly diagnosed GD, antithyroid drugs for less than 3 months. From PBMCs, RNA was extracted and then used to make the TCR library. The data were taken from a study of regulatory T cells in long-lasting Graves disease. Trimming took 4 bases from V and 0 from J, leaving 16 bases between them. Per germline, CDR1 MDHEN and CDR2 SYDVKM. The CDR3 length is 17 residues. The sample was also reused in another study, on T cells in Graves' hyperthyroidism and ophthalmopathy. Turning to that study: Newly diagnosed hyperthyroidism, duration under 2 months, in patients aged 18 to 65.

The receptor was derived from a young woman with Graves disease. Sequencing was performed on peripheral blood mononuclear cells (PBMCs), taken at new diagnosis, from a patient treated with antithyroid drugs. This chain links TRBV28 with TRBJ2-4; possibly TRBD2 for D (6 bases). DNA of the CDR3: TGTGCCAGCAGTTCCTTGGGAGGAGGAGTAGCCAAAAACATTCAGTACTTC. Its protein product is CASSSLGGGVAKNIQYF.